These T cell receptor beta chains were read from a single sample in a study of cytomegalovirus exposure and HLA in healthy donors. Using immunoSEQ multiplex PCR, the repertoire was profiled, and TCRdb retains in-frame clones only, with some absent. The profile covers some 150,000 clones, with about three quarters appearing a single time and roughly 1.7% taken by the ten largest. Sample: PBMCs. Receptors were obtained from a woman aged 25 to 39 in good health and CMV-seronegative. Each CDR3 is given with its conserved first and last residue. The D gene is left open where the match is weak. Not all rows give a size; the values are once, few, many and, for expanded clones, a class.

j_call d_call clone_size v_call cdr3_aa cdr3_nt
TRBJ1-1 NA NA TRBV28 CASSTGDTEAFF TGTGCCAGCAGTACCGGGGACACTGAAGCTTTCTTT
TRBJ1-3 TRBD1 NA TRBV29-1 CSVEGQGDTIYF TGCAGCGTTGAGGGACAGGGCGACACCATATATTTT
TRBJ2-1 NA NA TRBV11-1 CASSYMSAYNEQFF TGTGCCAGCAGTTACATGTCCGCCTACAATGAGCAGTTCTTC
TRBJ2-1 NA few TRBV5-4 CASSLGGSGNYNEQFF TGTGCCAGCAGCTTGGGGGGTAGCGGAAACTACAATGAGCAGTTCTTC
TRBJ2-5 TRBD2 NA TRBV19 CASSRSGGEETQYF TGTGCCAGCTCCCGGTCGGGGGGGGAAGAGACCCAGTACTTC
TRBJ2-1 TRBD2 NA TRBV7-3 CASSELAAGGSEQFF TGTGCCAGCAGTGAACTAGCGGCAGGTGGTAGTGAGCAGTTCTTC
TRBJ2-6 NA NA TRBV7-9 CASSPEGYSGANVLTF TGTGCCAGCAGCCCGGAGGGGTACTCTGGGGCCAACGTCCTGACTTTC
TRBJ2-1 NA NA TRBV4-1 CASSRVASASSYNEQFF TGCGCCAGCAGCCGGGTGGCTAGCGCGAGCTCCTACAATGAGCAGTTCTTC
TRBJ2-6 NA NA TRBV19 CASSIPSGANVLTF TGTGCCAGTAGTATCCCCTCCGGGGCCAACGTCCTGACTTTC
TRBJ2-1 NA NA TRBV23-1 CASSPTGTSSYNEQFF TGCGCCAGCAGTCCGACAGGTACCAGCTCCTACAATGAGCAGTTCTTC
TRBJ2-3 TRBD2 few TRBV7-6 CASSPTLPSGGTDTQYF TGTGCCAGCAGCCCCACTCTGCCTAGCGGGGGGACAGATACGCAGTATTTT
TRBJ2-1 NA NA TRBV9 CASSISGYNEQFF TGTGCCAGCAGCATTAGCGGTTACAATGAGCAGTTCTTC
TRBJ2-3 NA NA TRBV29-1 CSVSGSEADTQYF TGCAGCGTGAGTGGGTCCGAGGCAGATACGCAGTATTTT
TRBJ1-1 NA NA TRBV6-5 CASSYDLGGIITEAFF TGTGCCAGCAGTTACGATTTAGGGGGAATCATCACTGAAGCTTTCTTT
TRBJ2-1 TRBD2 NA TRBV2 CASSEAGGTGEQFF TGTGCCAGCAGTGAGGCGGGGGGAACGGGTGAGCAGTTCTTC
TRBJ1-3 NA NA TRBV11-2 CASSSNLPGAGNTIYF TGTGCCAGCAGCTCCAACTTGCCAGGGGCTGGAAACACCATATATTTT
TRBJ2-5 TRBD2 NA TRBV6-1 CASSPVGLAGETQYF TGTGCCAGCAGCCCGGTGGGACTAGCGGGGGAGACCCAGTACTTC
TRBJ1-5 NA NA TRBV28 CASSFSRGGFLHQPQHF TGTGCCAGCAGTTTTTCTAGGGGGGGCTTTCTGCATCAGCCCCAGCATTTT
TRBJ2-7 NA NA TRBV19 CASSRLRSDEQYF TGTGCCAGTAGTCGTCTCCGGTCGGACGAGCAGTACTTC
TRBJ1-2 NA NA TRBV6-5 CASSFRGYTF TGTGCCAGCAGTTTTAGAGGCTACACCTTC
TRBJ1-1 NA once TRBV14 CASSLRRVNTEAFF TGTGCCAGCAGCCTGAGACGGGTGAACACTGAAGCTTTCTTT